A single T cell receptor (beta chain) is shown here with its context. The sample is drawn from a study of blood T cell repertoires in COVID-19. In the original processing: Researchers report that nucleated cell counts were estimated from reference gene primer amplification. Generated by immunoSEQ multiplex PCR, the TCRdb table keeps only in-frame clones and is missing some. The DNA gave D and trimming, while V, J and clone size come from that table. The sample lists about 160,000 clones; 81% were seen once. This receptor was identified in a human donor in a cohort sampled during active COVID-19. The sequenced material came from peripheral blood.

Written as DNA, the CDR3 is TGTGCCAGCAGTGTGCAAAGCGGGACTGAAGCTTTCTTT. This codes for CASSVQSGTEAFF. This chain joins TRBV7-6 and TRBJ1-1; D call uncertain. CDR3 size: 13 residues. V was clipped by 6 bases and J by 5 bases, with 13 bases between them. Germline V gene data show CDR1 as SGHVS and CDR2 as FNYEAQ.